Below are 22 T cell receptor beta chains sequenced from a single sample in a study of cytomegalovirus exposure and HLA in healthy donors. Use of 60 Vbeta and 13 Jbeta primers characterized the PCR. The assay was immunoSEQ multiplex PCR, and TCRdb's table has in-frame clones only and misses some. The data show 110,000 to 150,000 clones, 82% seen once. Sequenced material: PBMCs. These receptors originate from a male donor in good health and CMV-seronegative.

The genes are TRBV5-6 and TRBJ1-5; tentative D call: TRBD1 (6 bases). The germline gives CDR1 SGHDT, CDR2 YYEEEE. V lost 1 base to trimming and J lost 2 bases, with 7 bases between them. The CDR3 covers 14 residues. Here the CDR3 reads CASSLWTGNQPQHF. In nucleotides, the CDR3 is TGTGCCAGCAGCTTGTGGACAGGCAATCAGCCCCAGCATTTT.

The chain employs TRBV6-5 and TRBJ1-1, with D possibly TRBD1 on 6 matching bases. Looked up from germline, CDR1 is MNHEY and CDR2 is SVGAGI. The CDR3 runs 14 residues. The V gene lost 2 bases and the J gene lost 5 bases, with 12 bases spanning the gap. The CDR3 is CASSYAAGVTEAFF. The CDR3 DNA reads as TGTGCCAGCAGTTACGCGGCAGGGGTAACTGAAGCTTTCTTT.

CDR3 coding DNA: TGTGCCAGCAGTCTGCACAGGGGTAAGAAGGATGGCTACACCTTC. Translated: CASSLHRGKKDGYTF. The V and J genes are TRBV27 and TRBJ1-2; TRBD1 matches at 7 bases. Germline values: CDR1 MNHEY, CDR2 SMNVEV (reference sequence). The CDR3 is 15 amino acids. The trim removed 5 bases at V and 6 bases at J, leaving 12 bases unmatched.

This chain joins TRBV2 and TRBJ2-5; TRBD1 agrees at 9 bases. Near its end, the DNA agrees better with TRBJ2-7, so the J call may be wrong. Looked up from germline, CDR1 is SNHLY and CDR2 is FYNNEI. This CDR3 has 14 amino acids. CDR3: CASSDHRGLFEQYF. CDR3 coding DNA: TGTGCCAGCAGTGACCACAGGGGGCTCTTCGAGCAGTACTTC.

The chain carries TRBV7-9 and TRBJ2-3, with D unresolved. Germline V gene data show CDR1 as SEHNR and CDR2 as FQNEAQ (reference sequence). Trimming pared 4 bases from V and 4 bases from J, leaving 9 bases between. The CDR3 is made up of 13 amino acids. The CDR3 DNA sequence: TGTGCCAGCAGCTCCCTATATGCAGATACGCAGTATTTT. The encoded protein is CASSSLYADTQYF.

This rearrangement joins TRBV5-5 to TRBJ2-3; 9 positions match TRBD2. Germline assignment: CDR1 SGHKS and CDR2 YYEKEE (reference sequence). V lost 4 bases, J lost 0 bases, and 12 bases stayed unmatched. The CDR3 runs 18 residues. The CDR3 bases are TGTGCCAGCAGCCAAGGTTTTAGCGGGAGCCCTAGCACAGATACGCAGTATTTT. It specifies CASSQGFSGSPSTDTQYF. Looking up the rest from reference TRBV5-5 and TRBJ2-3 gives the full variable domain: DAGVTQSPTHLIKTRGQQVTLRCSPISGHKSVSWYQQVLGQGPQFIFQYYEKEERGRGNFPDRFSARQFPNYSSELNVNALLLGDSALYLCASSQGFSGSPSTDTQYFGPGTRLTVL.

The chain links TRBV27 to TRBJ2-3; 10 bases line up with TRBD1. Trimming cost V 5 bases and J 2 bases; bases outside gene matches: 7. This CDR3 has 16 residues. Germline-derived CDR1 and CDR2 are MNHEY and SMNVEV (reference sequence). The CDR3 sequence is CASSQLGQGLTDTQYF. CDR3 nucleotide sequence: TGTGCCAGCAGTCAACTGGGACAGGGGCTCACAGATACGCAGTATTTT.

The chain recombines TRBV6-4 with TRBJ1-1; D gene unclear. Germline assignment: CDR1 MRHNA and CDR2 SNTAGT. This CDR3 contains 13 residues. The V gene lost 6 bases and the J gene lost 1 base, with 9 bases spanning the gap. The CDR3 sequence is CASSRDSNTEAFF. The CDR3 region has the DNA TGTGCCAGCAGCCGAGACTCGAACACTGAAGCTTTCTTT.

This sequence joins TRBV7-9 and TRBJ2-1; D remains unclear. There are 13 residues in the CDR3. V lost 2 bases to trimming and J lost 8 bases, with 10 bases between them. Germline lookup yields CDR1 SEHNR and CDR2 FQNEAQ (reference sequence). The CDR3 DNA sequence: TGTGCCAGCAGCTTATTACCGGGTTATGAGCAGTTCTTC. This gives the protein CASSLLPGYEQFF.

The chain has TRBV9 and TRBJ2-1, with TRBD2 identical over 8 bases. Trimming at V came to 0 bases and at J to 7 bases, leaving 9 bases not matched to a gene. The CDR3 is 16 residues long. Germline assignment: CDR1 SGDLS and CDR2 YYNGEE. For the CDR3, the DNA is TGTGCCAGCAGCGTAGTCACGGCGGGAGGTAGGAATGAGCAGTTCTTC. This codes for CASSVVTAGGRNEQFF.

The J gene is TRBJ2-4, the V gene TRBV7-2; 9 bases fit TRBD1. In germline, CDR1 is SGHTA, CDR2 FQGNSA. The CDR3 consists of 16 residues. Trimming took 2 bases from V and 4 from J; bases not matched to a gene: 6. Here the CDR3 DNA reads TGTGCCAGCAGCTTATCTAGCGGACAGGGGAAAAACATTCAGTACTTC. Protein sequence: CASSLSSGQGKNIQYF.

This chain connects TRBV6-1 to TRBJ1-2; D possibly corresponds to TRBD1 (5 bases). The CDR3 runs 15 residues. V was pared by 5 bases and J by 4 bases, with 17 bases between. Germline V gene data show CDR1 as MNHNS and CDR2 as SASEGT. The CDR3 nucleotides read TGTGCCAGCAGTCTGGGACTCTCAAGGACCTATGGCTACACCTTC. It translates to CASSLGLSRTYGYTF.

This chain joins TRBV5-1 and TRBJ1-1; 12 bases match TRBD1. Germline lookup yields CDR1 SGHRS and CDR2 YFSETQ. V was clipped by 4 bases and J by 6 bases; unmatched bases: 7. This CDR3 contains 15 residues. The CDR3 DNA reads as TGCGCCAGCAGCACGGGGGACAGGGGGCCATCTGAAGCTTTCTTT. Encoded protein: CASSTGDRGPSEAFF.

In DNA, the CDR3 is TGTGCCAGCAGCCATGGAGTAGATGAGCAGTTCTTC. It yields the protein CASSHGVDEQFF. This chain uses TRBV14 with TRBJ2-1; D is unclear. This CDR3 comprises 12 residues. V was clipped by 3 bases and J by 8 bases, with 8 bases between them. CDR1 SGHDN and CDR2 FVKESK come from the germline V gene.

The chain is built from TRBV30 and TRBJ1-2; possible D gene TRBD1, 6 bases. V lost 0 bases to trimming and J lost 1 base, with 12 bases between them. This CDR3 comprises 15 residues. The germline V gene has CDR1 GTSNPN and CDR2 SVGIG (reference sequence). The CDR3 sequence is CAWSVGGAYNYGYTF. As DNA, the CDR3 is TGTGCCTGGAGTGTGGGGGGGGCTTATAACTATGGCTACACCTTC. Using reference TRBV30 and TRBJ1-2 for the parts outside the CDR3, the full variable domain is SQTIHQWPATLVQPVGSPLSLECTVEGTSNPNLYWYRQAAGRGLQLLFYSVGIGQISSEVPQNLSASRPQDRQFILSSKKLLLSDSGFYLCAWSVGGAYNYGYTFGSGTRLTVV.

This rearrangement joins TRBV27 to TRBJ2-7; possibly TRBD2 for D (5 bases). The V and J ends lost 4 bases and 6 bases respectively, with 13 bases between them. The CDR3 extends over 13 amino acids. Germline V gene lookup returns CDR1 MNHEY and CDR2 SMNVEV (reference sequence). The CDR3 nucleotides read TGTGCCAGCAGTTCCCGGTCCGGGGTCGAGCAGTACTTC. It translates to CASSSRSGVEQYF.

As for this clone: A junction boundary mismatches the germline segment, possibly from a read error. This chain uses TRBV7-9 with TRBJ2-7, with D maybe TRBD2 (5 bases). From germline, CDR1 is SEHNR and CDR2 FQNEAQ (reference sequence). CDR3 length: 11 residues. The CDR3 DNA reads TGTTCCAGCAGCACTAGTTACGAGCAGTACTTC. Its protein is CSSSTSYEQYF.

V gene TRBV7-3 combines with J gene TRBJ2-1, with TRBD2 matching 13 bases. The ends lost 0 bases at V and 2 bases at J; junction bases unmatched: 4. The CDR3 covers 18 residues. Per the germline V gene, CDR1 is SGHTA and CDR2 is FQGTGA. The CDR3 loop is CASSLTSLAGGTYNEQFF. The DNA for the CDR3 is TGTGCCAGCAGCTTAACCTCACTAGCGGGAGGGACCTACAATGAGCAGTTCTTC.

The chain carries TRBV5-6 and TRBJ1-6; D is perhaps TRBD1 (6 bases). V lost 4 bases and J 3 bases, leaving 11 bases between the germline ends. Germline V gene sequence: CDR1 SGHDT, CDR2 YYEEEE. The CDR3 spans 15 residues. The DNA for the CDR3 is TGTGCCAGCAGCACCGGACAGCTCTATAATTCACCCCTCCACTTT. This sequence encodes CASSTGQLYNSPLHF.

As DNA, the CDR3 is TGTGCCAGCAGCATGAGACAGGGCAGAAATCAGCCCCAGCATTTT. Protein product: CASSMRQGRNQPQHF. The chain employs TRBV7-8 and TRBJ1-5, with TRBD1 identical over 7 bases. Germline CDR1 SGHVS, CDR2 FQNEAQ. The V gene end was trimmed by 5 bases and the J gene end by 4 bases; junction bases not matched to a gene: 8. This CDR3 spans 15 amino acids.

The chain links TRBV6-1 to TRBJ2-5, with 7 nucleotides matching TRBD2. V gave up 1 base and J gave up 6 bases; unmatched junction bases: 5. Germline CDR1 MNHNS, CDR2 SASEGT. The CDR3 length is 14 residues. CDR3 amino acids: CASSEVGGGKTQYF. The CDR3 DNA reads as TGTGCCAGCAGTGAAGTGGGCGGGGGTAAGACCCAGTACTTC.

This clone was seen once. The chain is built from TRBV28 and TRBJ1-1; no definite D call. The V gene lost 7 bases and the J gene lost 2 bases, with 20 bases spanning the gap. The CDR3 contains 16 residues. Germline-derived CDR1 and CDR2 are MDHEN and SYDVKM. This CDR3 reads CASNPEPGWGNTEAFF. CDR3 sequence (DNA): TGTGCCAGCAACCCCGAACCGGGATGGGGAAACACTGAAGCTTTCTTT.